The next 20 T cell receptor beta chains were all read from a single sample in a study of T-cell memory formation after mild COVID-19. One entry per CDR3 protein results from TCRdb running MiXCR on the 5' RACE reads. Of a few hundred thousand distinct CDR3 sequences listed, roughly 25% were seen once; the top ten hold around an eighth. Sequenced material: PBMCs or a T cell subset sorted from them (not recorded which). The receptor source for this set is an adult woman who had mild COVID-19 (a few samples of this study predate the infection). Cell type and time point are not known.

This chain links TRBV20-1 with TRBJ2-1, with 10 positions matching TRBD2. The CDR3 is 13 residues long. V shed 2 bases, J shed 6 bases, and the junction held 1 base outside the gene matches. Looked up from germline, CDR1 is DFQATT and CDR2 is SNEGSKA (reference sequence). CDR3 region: CSARSGRANEQFF. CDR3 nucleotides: TGCAGTGCTAGAAGCGGGAGGGCCAATGAGCAGTTCTTC.

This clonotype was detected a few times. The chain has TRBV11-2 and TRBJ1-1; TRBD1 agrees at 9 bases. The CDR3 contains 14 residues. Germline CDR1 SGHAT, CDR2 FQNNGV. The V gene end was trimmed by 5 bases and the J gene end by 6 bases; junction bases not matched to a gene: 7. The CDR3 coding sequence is TGTGCCAGCAGCATTGACAGGGGGTGGGCTGAAGCTTTCTTT. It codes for CASSIDRGWAEAFF.

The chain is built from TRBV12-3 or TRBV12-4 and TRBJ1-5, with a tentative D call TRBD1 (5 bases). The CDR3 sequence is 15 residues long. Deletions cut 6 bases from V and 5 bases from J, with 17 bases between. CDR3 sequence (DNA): TGTGCCAGCAGCTCGGCCGGGACGGATGATCAGCCCCAGCATTTT. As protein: CASSSAGTDDQPQHF.

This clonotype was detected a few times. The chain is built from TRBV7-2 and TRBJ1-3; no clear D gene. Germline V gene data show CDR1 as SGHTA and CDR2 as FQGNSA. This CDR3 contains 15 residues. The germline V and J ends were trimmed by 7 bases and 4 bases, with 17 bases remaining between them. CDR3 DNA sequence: TGTGCCAGCACGCTGAATGGATTAGAAGGAAACACCATATATTTT. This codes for CASTLNGLEGNTIYF.

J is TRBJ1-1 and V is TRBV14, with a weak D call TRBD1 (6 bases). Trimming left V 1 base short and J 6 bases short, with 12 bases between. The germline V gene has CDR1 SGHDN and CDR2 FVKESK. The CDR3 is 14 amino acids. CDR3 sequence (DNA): TGTGCCAGCAGCCAAGCCGGGACACGGGCTGAAGCTTTCTTT. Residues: CASSQAGTRAEAFF. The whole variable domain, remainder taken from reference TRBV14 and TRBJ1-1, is EAGVTQFPSHSVIEKGQTVTLRCDPISGHDNLYWYRRVMGKEIKFLLHFVKESKQDESGMPNNRFLAERTGGTYSTLKVQPAELEDSGVYFCASSQAGTRAEAFFGQGTRLTVV.

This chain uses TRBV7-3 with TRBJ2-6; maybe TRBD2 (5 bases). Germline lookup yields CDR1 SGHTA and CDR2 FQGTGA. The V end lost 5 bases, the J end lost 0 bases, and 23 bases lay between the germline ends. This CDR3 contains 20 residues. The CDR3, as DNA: TGTGCCAGCAGCCCCACGAAGGGAGATGGAGTAGGCTCTGGGGCCAACGTCCTGACTTTC. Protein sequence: CASSPTKGDGVGSGANVLTF.

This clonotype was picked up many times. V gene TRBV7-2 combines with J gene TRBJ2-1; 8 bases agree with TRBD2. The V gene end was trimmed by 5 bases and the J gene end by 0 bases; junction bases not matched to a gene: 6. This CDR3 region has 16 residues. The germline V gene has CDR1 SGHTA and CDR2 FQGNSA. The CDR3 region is CASSTTSGLSYNEQFF. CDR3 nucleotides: TGTGCCAGCAGCACCACTAGCGGCCTCTCCTACAATGAGCAGTTCTTC.

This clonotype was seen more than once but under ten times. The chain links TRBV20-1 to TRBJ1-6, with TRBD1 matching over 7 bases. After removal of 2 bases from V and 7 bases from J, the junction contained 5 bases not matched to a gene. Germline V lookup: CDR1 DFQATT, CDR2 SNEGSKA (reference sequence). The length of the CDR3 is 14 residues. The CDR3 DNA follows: TGCAGTGCTAGACCAGGGACAGAGAATTCACCCCTCCACTTT. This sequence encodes CSARPGTENSPLHF.

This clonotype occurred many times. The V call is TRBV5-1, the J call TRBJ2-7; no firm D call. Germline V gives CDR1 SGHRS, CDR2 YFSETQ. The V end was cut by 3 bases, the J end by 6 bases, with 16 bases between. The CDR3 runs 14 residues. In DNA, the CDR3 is TGCGCCAGCAGCTCCAGGAGAGACTCGTCCGAGCAGTACTTC. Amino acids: CASSSRRDSSEQYF.

CDR3 sequence: CASSLGRDRVHEQFF. CDR3 sequence (DNA): TGTGCCAGCAGCTTAGGGCGGGACAGGGTACATGAGCAGTTCTTC. The rearrangement joins TRBV7-4 to TRBJ2-1, with 9 bases identical to TRBD1. Germline V gives CDR1 SGHVT, CDR2 SQSDAQ. V dropped 1 base and J dropped 8; count of bases not matched to a gene: 6. The CDR3 covers 15 residues.

CDR3 in DNA: TGTGCCAGCGGCGGACAAACAGATACGCAGTATTTT. Translating gives CASGGQTDTQYF. The chain employs TRBV6-2 or TRBV6-3 and TRBJ2-3; possibly TRBD1 for D (5 bases). Trimming took 8 bases from V and 3 from J, leaving 9 bases between them. CDR1 and CDR2 (germline): MNHEY, SVGEGT. This CDR3 spans 12 amino acids.

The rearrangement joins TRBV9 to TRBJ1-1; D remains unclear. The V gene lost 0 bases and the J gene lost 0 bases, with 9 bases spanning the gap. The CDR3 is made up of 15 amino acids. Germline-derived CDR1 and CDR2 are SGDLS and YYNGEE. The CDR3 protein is CASSVGSDMNTEAFF. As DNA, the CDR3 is TGTGCCAGCAGCGTAGGATCAGACATGAACACTGAAGCTTTCTTT.

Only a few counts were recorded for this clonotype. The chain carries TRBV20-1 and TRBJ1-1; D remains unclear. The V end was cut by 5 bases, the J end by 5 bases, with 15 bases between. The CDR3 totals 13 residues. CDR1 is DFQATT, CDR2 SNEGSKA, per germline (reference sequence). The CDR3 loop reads CSAVEEIRTEAFF. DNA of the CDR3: TGCAGTGCTGTGGAGGAGATTCGAACTGAAGCTTTCTTT.

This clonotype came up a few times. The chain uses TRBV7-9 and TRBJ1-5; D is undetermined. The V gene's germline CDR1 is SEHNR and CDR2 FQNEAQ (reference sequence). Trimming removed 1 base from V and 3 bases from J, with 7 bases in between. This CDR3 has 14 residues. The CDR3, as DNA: TGTGCCAGCAGCTTAGGAGCCTTCAATCAGCCCCAGCATTTT. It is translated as CASSLGAFNQPQHF.

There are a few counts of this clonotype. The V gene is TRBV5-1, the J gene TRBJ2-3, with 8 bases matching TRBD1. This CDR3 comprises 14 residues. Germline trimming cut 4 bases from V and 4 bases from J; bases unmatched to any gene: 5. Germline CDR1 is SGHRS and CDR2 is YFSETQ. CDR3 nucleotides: TGCGCCAGCAGCCGGGACAGGATCCCAGATACGCAGTATTTT. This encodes CASSRDRIPDTQYF.

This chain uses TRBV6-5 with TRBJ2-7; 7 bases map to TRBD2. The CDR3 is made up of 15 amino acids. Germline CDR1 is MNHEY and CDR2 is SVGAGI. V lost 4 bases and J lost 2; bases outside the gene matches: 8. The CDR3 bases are TGTGCCAGCAGTTCGGGAGAGCGGGACCCCTACGAGCAGTACTTC. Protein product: CASSSGERDPYEQYF.

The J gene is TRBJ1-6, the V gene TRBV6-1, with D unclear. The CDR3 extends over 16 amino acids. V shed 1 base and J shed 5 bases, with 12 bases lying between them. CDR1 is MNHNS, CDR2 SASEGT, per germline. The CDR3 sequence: CASSEGSRRNNSPLHF. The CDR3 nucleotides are TGTGCCAGCAGTGAAGGGAGCAGGCGAAATAATTCACCCCTCCACTTT.

The CDR3 sequence is CASSFSGTVDEKLFF. The CDR3, as DNA: TGCGCCAGCAGCTTCTCCGGGACAGTCGATGAAAAACTGTTTTTT. V and J are TRBV5-1 and TRBJ1-4, with TRBD1 matching 7 bases. The V and J ends lost 2 bases and 6 bases, in that order; junction bases with no gene match: 7. The CDR3 is made up of 15 amino acids. Germline CDR1 reads SGHRS; CDR2 reads YFSETQ.

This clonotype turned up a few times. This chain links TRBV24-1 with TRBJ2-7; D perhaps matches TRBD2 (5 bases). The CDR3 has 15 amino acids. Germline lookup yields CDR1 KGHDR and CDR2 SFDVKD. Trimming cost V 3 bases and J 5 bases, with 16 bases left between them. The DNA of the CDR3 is TGTGCCACCAGTGATAAGACTAACTTCGGGGACGAGCAGTACTTC. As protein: CATSDKTNFGDEQYF.

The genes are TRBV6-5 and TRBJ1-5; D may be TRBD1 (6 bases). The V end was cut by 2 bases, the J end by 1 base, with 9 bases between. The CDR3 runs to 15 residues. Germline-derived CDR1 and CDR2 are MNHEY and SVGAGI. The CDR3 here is CASSYQGLSNQPQHF. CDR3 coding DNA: TGTGCCAGCAGTTACCAGGGGTTAAGCAATCAGCCCCAGCATTTT.